This T cell receptor (beta chain) appears in the sequencing data of a study of T cells in Graves' hyperthyroidism and ophthalmopathy. Study results and limitations: Progression to ophthalmopathy was predicted a median of about 6.6 months early. From stable hyperthyroidism, ophthalmopathy was set apart by a 13 V-J model.

The source material, RNA transcripts, was used to amplify TCR beta CDR3 regions. The study used the HTBI primer set for a first-round RT-PCR of the TCR CDR3. TCRdb re-called the multiplex PCR reads with MiXCR, one entry per CDR3 protein. Of more than 75,000 distinct CDR3 sequences in the sample, roughly 56% were seen once. In the case of this clonotype: Its antigen remains unknown.

The study enrolled patients aged 18 to 65 with newly diagnosed hyperthyroidism of under 2 months' duration. PBMCs were sourced from approximately 9 ml fresh peripheral blood. This CDR3 is built from 14 residues. CDR1 and CDR2 (germline): SGHRS, YFSETQ. V shed 4 bases and J shed 4 bases, with 14 bases lying between them. The clonotype originates from a middle-aged woman with Graves' hyperthyroidism. The V gene is TRBV5-1, the J gene TRBJ2-5; weak D call: TRBD2 (6 bases). The sequenced material came from blood. The CDR3 coding sequence is TGCGCCAGCAGCGGGACGGGAGTGGGAGAGACCCAGTACTTC. This codes for CASSGTGVGETQYF.